The next 27 T cell receptor beta chains were all read from a single sample in a study of T cell changes during pregnancy in multiple sclerosis (dated by TCRdb to between 2018 and 2020). Libraries were constructed by the immunoSEQ multiplex PCR assay. TCRdb carries this immuneACCESS record with in-frame sequences only. Its versions omit some clonotypes, under half of them owing to an unresolved V gene in the studies checked, with the rest unexplained. This sample is represented by about 83,000 clones; about 89% of them were singletons. The ten biggest clones cover roughly 3.5% of the sample. Here the sequenced sample was PBMCs, taken in the first trimester of pregnancy. The source of these receptors is a female donor in good health, serving as a control in a pregnancy study. Some clones in this sample may be carry-over from other donors' samples.

A remark on this clone: The junction does not match germline at one end; this may be a read error. The gene calls are TRBV7-9 and TRBJ2-6; D perhaps matches TRBD2 (6 bases). The CDR3 has 17 amino acids. Germline V lookup: CDR1 SEHNR, CDR2 FQNEAQ (reference sequence). The CDR3 spells CASSLSGGTAGANVLIF. The CDR3, as DNA: TGTGCCAGCAGCTTAAGTGGGGGGACCGCTGGGGCCAACGTCCTGATTTTC.

The chain joins TRBV11-3 to TRBJ2-1; D perhaps matches TRBD2 (5 bases). V dropped 4 bases and J dropped 9 bases, with 13 bases sitting between them. Germline CDR1 reads SGHNT; CDR2 reads YENEEA. The CDR3 has 13 amino acids. CDR3 bases: TGTGCCAGCAGCTCGGATCCGGGGAGTGAGCAGTTCTTC. It codes for CASSSDPGSEQFF.

This chain joins TRBV6-5 and TRBJ2-7, with a tentative D call TRBD1 (6 bases). Germline lookup yields CDR1 MNHEY and CDR2 SVGAGI. Trimming cost V 8 bases and J 6 bases, with 14 bases left between them. This CDR3 spans 12 amino acids. The CDR3 nucleotides are TGTGCCAGCCAGTCAGGGGACCTCGAGCAGTACTTC. It codes for CASQSGDLEQYF.

CDR3: CASSKQTSGSHNEQFF. CDR3 bases: TGTGCCAGCAGCAAACAGACTAGCGGGAGTCACAATGAGCAGTTCTTC. The J gene is TRBJ2-1, the V gene TRBV21-1; TRBD2, the D gene given by the table, was not confirmed from the DNA. TRBV21-1 is tagged as a pseudogene. The CDR3 covers 16 residues.

This chain uses TRBV29-1 with TRBJ2-3; 7 positions match TRBD2. This CDR3 has 14 amino acids. The germline gives CDR1 SQVTM, CDR2 ANQGSEA. Trimming removed 4 bases from V and 3 bases from J; junction bases left unmatched: 7. CDR3 sequence: CSVVRGSGTDTQYF. DNA for the CDR3: TGCAGCGTTGTACGCGGGAGTGGAACAGATACGCAGTATTTT.

The V gene is TRBV19, the J gene TRBJ2-7; TRBD2 aligns across 11 bases. The CDR3 runs to 14 residues. Germline-derived CDR1 and CDR2 are LNHDA and SQIVND (reference sequence). Trimming cost V 3 bases and J 7 bases; bases outside gene matches: 5. CDR3 residues: CASSMTSGAFEQYF. CDR3 sequence (DNA): TGTGCCAGTAGTATGACTAGCGGGGCTTTTGAGCAGTACTTC.

The count of this clone is one. This sequence joins TRBV28 and TRBJ2-5; D is possibly TRBD2 (6 bases). Germline-derived CDR1 and CDR2 are MDHEN and SYDVKM. Trimming removed 7 bases from V and 5 bases from J, with 17 bases in between. This CDR3 has 14 residues. The CDR3 DNA sequence: TGTGCCAGCACTTTGGACGGAGGGGAGGAGACCCAGTACTTC. Its protein is CASTLDGGEETQYF. Supplemented by reference TRBV28 and TRBJ2-5, the full variable domain reads DVKVTQSSRYLVKRTGEKVFLECVQDMDHENMFWYRQDPGLGLRLIYFSYDVKMKEKGDIPEGYSVSREKKERFSLILESASTNQTSMYLCASTLDGGEETQYFGPGTRLLVL.

Of note for this clone: This likely stems from a read error, as it lies one base from a far larger clone. The rearrangement links TRBV5-1 to TRBJ1-4, with D possibly being TRBD1 (5 bases). Germline lookup yields CDR1 SGHRS and CDR2 YFSETQ. The CDR3 runs 16 residues. The V end lost 2 bases, the J end lost 8 bases, and 19 bases lay between the germline ends. The CDR3 region is CASSLSGWGGREKLFF. CDR3 coding DNA: TGCGCCAGCAGCTTATCCGGCTGGGGCGGGAGAGAAAAACTGTTTTTT.

This clone appeared once. This sequence joins TRBV27 and TRBJ1-1, with no clear D. CDR1 MNHEY and CDR2 SMNVEV come from the germline V gene (reference sequence). This CDR3 has 13 amino acids. The V and J ends lost 5 bases and 1 base respectively, with 8 bases between them. DNA of the CDR3: TGTGCCAGCAGTCCTACAGCGAACACTGAAGCTTTCTTT. This gives the protein CASSPTANTEAFF.

The chain recombines TRBV7-9 with TRBJ2-3; D is ambiguous. The CDR3 sequence is 15 residues long. Germline loops: CDR1 SEHNR, CDR2 FQNEAQ (reference sequence). Trimming removed 4 bases from V and 4 bases from J, with 15 bases in between. The CDR3 sequence: CASSSPHDRSDTQYF. In DNA, the CDR3 is TGTGCCAGCAGCTCCCCCCACGATCGGTCAGATACGCAGTATTTT. Using reference TRBV7-9 and TRBJ2-3 for the parts outside the CDR3, the full variable domain is DTGVSQNPRHKITKRGQNVTFRCDPISEHNRLYWYRQTLGQGPEFLTYFQNEAQLEKSRLLSDRFSAERPKGSFSTLEIQRTEQGDSAMYLCASSSPHDRSDTQYFGPGTRLTVL.

The chain recombines TRBV6-5 with TRBJ1-1; maybe TRBD1 (5 bases). Trimming stripped 0 bases from V and 8 bases from J, with 7 bases between. The CDR3 has 12 residues. Germline CDR1 and CDR2: MNHEY and SVGAGI. The CDR3 region is CASSYSRGEAFF. The CDR3 DNA reads TGTGCCAGCAGTTACTCACGGGGGGAAGCTTTCTTT.

J is TRBJ2-5 and V is TRBV5-1; 7 positions match TRBD1. After removal of 4 bases from V and 1 base from J, the junction contained 4 bases not matched to a gene. The length of the CDR3 is 14 residues. Germline V gene lookup returns CDR1 SGHRS and CDR2 YFSETQ. The chain's CDR3 is CASSLQGLQETQYF. The CDR3 DNA follows: TGCGCCAGCAGCCTACAGGGGCTCCAAGAGACCCAGTACTTC.

CDR3 region: CASSLEDRGNNEQFF. The CDR3 DNA sequence: TGTGCCAGCAGCTTAGAGGACAGGGGAAACAATGAGCAGTTCTTC. The chain has TRBV11-2 and TRBJ2-1, with 9 bases fitting TRBD1. J was trimmed by 5 bases and V by 0 bases; bases with no gene match: 2. This CDR3 comprises 15 residues. The germline V gene has CDR1 SGHAT and CDR2 FQNNGV.

The chain links TRBV6-5 to TRBJ2-7, with D perhaps matching TRBD2 (6 bases). Germline CDR1 reads MNHEY; CDR2 reads SVGAGI. The CDR3 is made up of 14 amino acids. V lost 6 bases, J lost 2 bases, and 14 bases lay in between. The CDR3 region is CASSPGDHAYEQYF. CDR3 sequence (DNA): TGTGCCAGCAGCCCGGGGGACCATGCCTACGAGCAGTACTTC.

In nucleotides, the CDR3 is TGCGCCAGCAGCCCAGGAAGCGGGGGGGCCAATGAGCAGTTCTTC. Translation: CASSPGSGGANEQFF. This sequence joins TRBV5-1 and TRBJ2-1; 10 bases fit TRBD2. V shed 4 bases, J shed 6 bases, and the junction held 7 bases outside the gene matches. The germline gives CDR1 SGHRS, CDR2 YFSETQ. The CDR3 has 15 residues. Combining the CDR3 with reference TRBV5-1 and TRBJ2-1 gives the whole variable domain KAGVTQTPRYLIKTRGQQVTLSCSPISGHRSVSWYQQTPGQGLQFLFEYFSETQRNKGNFPGRFSGRQFSNSRSEMNVSTLELGDSALYLCASSPGSGGANEQFFGPGTRLTVL.

In this sample, this clone turned up once. The gene calls are TRBV16 and TRBJ2-6; D not certain. The V end lost 4 bases, the J end lost 1 base, and 11 bases lay between the germline ends. Germline assignment: CDR1 KGHSY and CDR2 FQNENV. The CDR3 extends over 16 amino acids. The DNA of the CDR3 is TGTGCCAGCAGCCGCCCTACAGTATCTGGGGCCAACGTCCTGACTTTC. This gives the protein CASSRPTVSGANVLTF.

The rearrangement joins TRBV5-1 to TRBJ2-4; a possible D gene is TRBD1 (7 bases). V dropped 0 bases and J dropped 2 bases, with 12 bases sitting between them. CDR1 is SGHRS, CDR2 YFSETQ, per germline. The CDR3 runs to 16 residues. The CDR3: CASSLGQGGTKNIQYF. The CDR3 region has the DNA TGCGCCAGCAGCTTGGGGCAGGGGGGAACCAAAAACATTCAGTACTTC.

V and J are TRBV2 and TRBJ2-1; TRBD2 aligns across 9 bases. V trimming: 5 bases; J trimming: 0 bases; junction bases outside the gene matches: 2. Germline assignment: CDR1 SNHLY and CDR2 FYNNEI. This CDR3 spans 15 amino acids. The CDR3: CASSRTSASYNEQFF. CDR3 coding DNA: TGTGCCAGCAGTCGGACTAGCGCCTCCTACAATGAGCAGTTCTTC.

The chain combines TRBV6-1 with TRBJ1-2, with D tentatively TRBD1 (5 bases). The CDR3 sequence is 14 residues long. Trimming stripped 2 bases from V and 8 bases from J, with 15 bases between. Germline values: CDR1 MNHNS, CDR2 SASEGT. This CDR3 is CASSERSQATGYTF. In DNA, the CDR3 is TGTGCCAGCAGTGAACGCTCACAGGCTACCGGCTACACCTTC.

V and J are TRBV7-6 and TRBJ2-1; the match to TRBD2 covers 11 bases. The CDR3 is 15 residues long. J lost 7 bases, V lost 5 bases, and 7 bases had no gene match. Germline CDR1 reads SGHVS; CDR2 reads FNYEAQ. The CDR3 is CASSPLAGGGNEQFF. The CDR3 nucleotides are TGTGCCAGCAGCCCCTTAGCGGGAGGGGGTAATGAGCAGTTCTTC.

This chain links TRBV28 with TRBJ2-1, with D perhaps TRBD1 (5 bases). The CDR3 covers 15 residues. The V end lost 6 bases, the J end lost 8 bases, and 20 bases lay between the germline ends. CDR1 and CDR2 from the germline V gene are MDHEN and SYDVKM. For the CDR3, the DNA is TGTGCCAGCAGAACCGGAATTGGGGCGATCTATGAGCAGTTCTTC. The encoded protein is CASRTGIGAIYEQFF. The variable domain in full, with the rest retrieved from reference TRBV28 and TRBJ2-1, is DVKVTQSSRYLVKRTGEKVFLECVQDMDHENMFWYRQDPGLGLRLIYFSYDVKMKEKGDIPEGYSVSREKKERFSLILESASTNQTSMYLCASRTGIGAIYEQFFGPGTRLTVL.

The CDR3 region has the DNA TGTGCCAGCAGCCCGGACAACAGCTTCCAAGAGACCCAGTACTTC. Encoded protein: CASSPDNSFQETQYF. V usage is TRBV25-1 and J usage is TRBJ2-5; TRBD1 might be the D (5 bases). Trimming took off 6 bases at V and 1 base at J, with 15 bases between the two ends. Germline CDR1 and CDR2: MGHDK and SYGVNS. The CDR3 has 15 amino acids. Using reference TRBV25-1 and TRBJ2-5 for the parts outside the CDR3, the full variable domain is EADIYQTPRYLVIGTGKKITLECSQTMGHDKMYWYQQDPGMELHLIHYSYGVNSTEKGDLSSESTVSRIRTEHFPLTLESARPSHTSQYLCASSPDNSFQETQYFGPGTRLLVL.

The chain couples TRBV6-1 to TRBJ1-5; TRBD1 might be the D (5 bases). Trimming cost V 5 bases and J 7 bases, with 12 bases left between them. The CDR3 is 13 amino acids. Germline CDR1 MNHNS, CDR2 SASEGT. Written as DNA, the CDR3 is TGTGCCAGCAGTAATAACAGGTTCCAGCCCCAGCATTTT. Translated: CASSNNRFQPQHF.

The V gene is TRBV27, the J gene TRBJ2-7; TRBD1 is a possible D gene (7 bases). CDR1 MNHEY and CDR2 SMNVEV come from the germline V gene (reference sequence). This CDR3 is built from 18 residues. V was cut by 5 bases and J by 2 bases, with 25 bases left in between. CDR3 nucleotides: TGTGCCAGCAGTCCGACAGGGCGGGGAGGTTATAAGGCCTACGAGCAGTACTTC. The encoded protein is CASSPTGRGGYKAYEQYF.

The chain employs TRBV5-1 and TRBJ2-7; tentatively, D is TRBD2 (6 bases). This CDR3 has 14 residues. From germline, CDR1 is SGHRS and CDR2 YFSETQ. Between the trimmed V and J ends, which lost 0 bases and 3 bases, there was a span of 10 bases. CDR3 nucleotides: TGCGCCAGCAGCTTGGCTGCGGGGAACTACGAGCAGTACTTC. The encoded protein is CASSLAAGNYEQYF.

The V and J genes are TRBV5-1 and TRBJ1-2; D is perhaps TRBD1 (5 bases). In germline, CDR1 is SGHRS, CDR2 YFSETQ. The V and J ends lost 0 bases and 6 bases respectively, with 9 bases between them. This CDR3 is built from 13 residues. The CDR3 DNA reads as TGCGCCAGCAGCTTGGGGGCAGGGAATGGCTACACCTTC. Protein sequence: CASSLGAGNGYTF.

The V and J genes are TRBV5-3 and TRBJ1-1; no definite D call. TRBV5-3 is recorded as an ORF, its role being uncertain. This CDR3 comprises 17 residues. Trimming removed 7 bases from V and 4 bases from J, with 26 bases in between. DNA for the CDR3: TGTGCCAGAGCCCGGTTGCCAGAGGGAGGTTTCTGCACTGAAGCTTTCTTT. Translating gives CARARLPEGGFCTEAFF.